Detailed here is one T cell receptor beta chain. This entry is derived from a study of OX40 agonist ivuxolimab in advanced cancers. The table came from immunoSEQ multiplex PCR; TCRdb's copy has only in-frame clones and leaves some out. The data contain 55,000 or so clones, 87% of them singletons. The V end lost 5 bases, the J end lost 10 bases, and 15 bases lay between the germline ends. Germline loops: CDR1 KGHSH, CDR2 LQKENI. This CDR3 comprises 13 residues. If patients had autoimmune disease history or systemic immunosuppression, they were excluded. The chain links TRBV18 to TRBJ2-1; D is uncertain. The sample consisted of CD4+ or CD8+ T cells sorted from blood, taken in a trial of the OX40 agonist ivuxolimab. This clonotype was obtained from an adult with an advanced solid tumor such as melanoma, head and neck, liver or kidney cancer. CDR3 region: CASSENLSREQFF. DNA for the CDR3: TGTGCCAGCTCAGAAAATTTGTCCAGGGAGCAGTTCTTC. Full variable domain (remainder filled in from reference TRBV18 and TRBJ2-1): NAGVMQNPRHLVRRRGQEARLRCSPMKGHSHVYWYRQLPEEGLKFMVYLQKENIIDESGMPKERFSAEFPKEGPSILRIQQVVRGDSAAYFCASSENLSREQFFGPGTRLTVL.